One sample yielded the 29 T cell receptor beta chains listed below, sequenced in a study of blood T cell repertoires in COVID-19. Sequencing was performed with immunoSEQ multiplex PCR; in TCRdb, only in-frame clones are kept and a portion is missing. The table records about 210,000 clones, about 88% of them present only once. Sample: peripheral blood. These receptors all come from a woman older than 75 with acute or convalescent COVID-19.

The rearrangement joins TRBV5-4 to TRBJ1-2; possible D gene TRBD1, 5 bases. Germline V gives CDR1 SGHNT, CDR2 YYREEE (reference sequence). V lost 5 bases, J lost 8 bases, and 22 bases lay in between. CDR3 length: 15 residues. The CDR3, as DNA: TGTGCCAGCAGAGATCCTAAGCAGGGATTGCCAGGCTACACCTTC. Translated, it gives CASRDPKQGLPGYTF.

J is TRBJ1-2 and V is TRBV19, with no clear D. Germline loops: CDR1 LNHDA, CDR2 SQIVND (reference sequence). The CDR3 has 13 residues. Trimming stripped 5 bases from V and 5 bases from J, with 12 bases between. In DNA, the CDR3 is TGTGCCAGTAGTGTCGGGGATTCATATGGCTACACCTTC. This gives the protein CASSVGDSYGYTF.

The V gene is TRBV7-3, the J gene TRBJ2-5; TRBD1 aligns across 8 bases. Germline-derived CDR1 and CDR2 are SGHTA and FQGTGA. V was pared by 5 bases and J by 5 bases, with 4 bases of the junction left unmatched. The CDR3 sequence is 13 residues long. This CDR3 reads CASSDRGWETQYF. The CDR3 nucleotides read TGTGCCAGCAGCGACAGGGGCTGGGAGACCCAGTACTTC.

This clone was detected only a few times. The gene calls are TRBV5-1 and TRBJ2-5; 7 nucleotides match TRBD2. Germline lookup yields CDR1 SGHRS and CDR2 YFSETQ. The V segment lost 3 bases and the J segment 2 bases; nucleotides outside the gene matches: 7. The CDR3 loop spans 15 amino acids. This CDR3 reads CASSWGGTGQETQYF. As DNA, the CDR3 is TGCGCCAGCAGCTGGGGGGGTACGGGTCAAGAGACCCAGTACTTC. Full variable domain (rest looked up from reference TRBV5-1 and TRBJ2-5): KAGVTQTPRYLIKTRGQQVTLSCSPISGHRSVSWYQQTPGQGLQFLFEYFSETQRNKGNFPGRFSGRQFSNSRSEMNVSTLELGDSALYLCASSWGGTGQETQYFGPGTRLLVL.

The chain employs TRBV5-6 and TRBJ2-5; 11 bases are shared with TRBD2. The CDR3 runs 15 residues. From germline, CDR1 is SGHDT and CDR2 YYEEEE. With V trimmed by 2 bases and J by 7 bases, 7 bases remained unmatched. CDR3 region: CASSLNSGRAGTQYF. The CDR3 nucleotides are TGTGCCAGCAGCTTAAATAGCGGGAGGGCGGGGACCCAGTACTTC.

CDR3 nucleotides: TGTGCCAGCAGCGCCGGACACCACTCCTACGAGCAGTACTTC. Amino acid sequence: CASSAGHHSYEQYF. The rearrangement joins TRBV9 to TRBJ2-7, with a weak D call TRBD1 (5 bases). The CDR3 runs to 14 residues. With 3 bases removed from V and 0 bases from J, the gap between germline ends came to 10 bases. Germline V gene data show CDR1 as SGDLS and CDR2 as YYNGEE.

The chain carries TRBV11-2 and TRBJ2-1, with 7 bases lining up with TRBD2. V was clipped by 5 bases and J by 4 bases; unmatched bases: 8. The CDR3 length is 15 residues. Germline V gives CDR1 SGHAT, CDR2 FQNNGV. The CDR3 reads CASSGEGRRYNEQFF. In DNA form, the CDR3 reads TGTGCCAGCAGCGGGGAGGGGAGGCGATACAATGAGCAGTTCTTC.

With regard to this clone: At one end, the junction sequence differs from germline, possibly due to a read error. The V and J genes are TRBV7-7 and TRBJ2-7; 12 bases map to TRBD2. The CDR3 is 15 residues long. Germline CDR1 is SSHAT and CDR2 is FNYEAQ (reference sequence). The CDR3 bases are TGTGCTAGCAGCCTCGGACTAGCGGGGACCTACGAGCAGTACTTC. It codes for CASSLGLAGTYEQYF.

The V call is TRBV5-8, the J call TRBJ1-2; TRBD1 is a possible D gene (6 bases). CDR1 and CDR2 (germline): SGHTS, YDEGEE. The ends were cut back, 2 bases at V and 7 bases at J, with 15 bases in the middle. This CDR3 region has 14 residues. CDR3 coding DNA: TGTGCCAGCAGCTTTGGGGGCATAAGTCGTGGCTACACCTTC. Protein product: CASSFGGISRGYTF.

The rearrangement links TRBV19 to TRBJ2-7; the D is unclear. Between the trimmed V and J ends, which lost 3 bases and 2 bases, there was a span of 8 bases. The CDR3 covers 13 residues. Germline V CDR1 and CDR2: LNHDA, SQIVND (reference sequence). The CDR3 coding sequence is TGTGCCAGTAGTATGGAACGGGCCTACGAGCAGTACTTC. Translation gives CASSMERAYEQYF.

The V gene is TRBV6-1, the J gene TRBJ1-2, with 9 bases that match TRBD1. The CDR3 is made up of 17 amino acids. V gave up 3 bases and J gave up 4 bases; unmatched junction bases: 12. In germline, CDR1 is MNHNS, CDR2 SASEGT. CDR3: CASSEGTGLREIYGYTF. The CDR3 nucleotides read TGTGCCAGCAGTGAGGGGACAGGGTTACGTGAAATCTATGGCTACACCTTC.

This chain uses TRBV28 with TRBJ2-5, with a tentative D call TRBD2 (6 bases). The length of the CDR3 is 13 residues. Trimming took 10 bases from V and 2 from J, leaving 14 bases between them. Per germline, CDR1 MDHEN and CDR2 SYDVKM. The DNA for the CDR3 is TGTGCCACCTATACCGGGGGACAAGAGACCCAGTACTTC. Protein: CATYTGGQETQYF.

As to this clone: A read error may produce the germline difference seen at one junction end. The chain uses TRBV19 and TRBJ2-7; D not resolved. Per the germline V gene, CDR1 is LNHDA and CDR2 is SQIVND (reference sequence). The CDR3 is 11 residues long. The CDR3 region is CASSIGGGVVF. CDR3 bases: TGTGCCAGTAGTATAGGAGGCGGCGTGGTCTTC.

The CDR3 DNA reads as TGCAGCGTTGAACGAGCGGGAGGGCTCTACAATGAGCAGTTCTTC. Translating it yields CSVERAGGLYNEQFF. The V gene is TRBV29-1, the J gene TRBJ2-1; 10 bases line up with TRBD2. This CDR3 comprises 15 residues. Germline V CDR1 and CDR2: SQVTM, ANQGSEA. Trimming at V came to 2 bases and at J to 3 bases, leaving 4 bases not matched to a gene.

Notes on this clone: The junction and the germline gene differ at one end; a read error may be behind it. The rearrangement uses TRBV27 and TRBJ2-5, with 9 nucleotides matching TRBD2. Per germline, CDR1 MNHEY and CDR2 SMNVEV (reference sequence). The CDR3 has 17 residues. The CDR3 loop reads CASSLSPVAGDQGTQYF. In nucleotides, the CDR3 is TGTGCCAGCAGTTTATCGCCGGTAGCGGGAGATCAAGGGACCCAGTACTTC.

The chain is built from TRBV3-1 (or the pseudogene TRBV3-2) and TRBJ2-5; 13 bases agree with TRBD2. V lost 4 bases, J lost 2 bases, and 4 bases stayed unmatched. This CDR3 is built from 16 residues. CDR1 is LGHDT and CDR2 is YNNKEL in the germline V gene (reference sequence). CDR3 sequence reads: CASSRGTSGNQETQYF. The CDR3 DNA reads TGTGCCAGCAGCCGGGGGACTAGCGGGAATCAAGAGACCCAGTACTTC.

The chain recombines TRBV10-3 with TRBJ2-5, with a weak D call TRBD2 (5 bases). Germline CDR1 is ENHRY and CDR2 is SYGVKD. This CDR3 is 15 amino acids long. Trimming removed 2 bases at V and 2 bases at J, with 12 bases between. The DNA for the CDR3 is TGTGCCATCAGTGAGGGAAGGACTGTTCAAGAGACCCAGTACTTC. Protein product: CAISEGRTVQETQYF.

In nucleotides, the CDR3 is TGTGCCAGCAGCGTCGGGGTTTCGGAGGAAAAACTGTTTTTT. It yields the protein CASSVGVSEEKLFF. V gene TRBV7-9 combines with J gene TRBJ1-4; no reliable D call. Germline V lookup: CDR1 SEHNR, CDR2 FQNEAQ (reference sequence). The V gene lost 5 bases and the J gene lost 8 bases, with 15 bases spanning the gap. CDR3 length: 14 amino acids.

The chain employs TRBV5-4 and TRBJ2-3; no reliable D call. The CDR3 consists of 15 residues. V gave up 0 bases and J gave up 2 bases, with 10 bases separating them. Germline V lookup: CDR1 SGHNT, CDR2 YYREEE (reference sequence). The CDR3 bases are TGTGCCAGCAGCTTGGCCGCAGGTTACACAGATACGCAGTATTTT. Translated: CASSLAAGYTDTQYF.

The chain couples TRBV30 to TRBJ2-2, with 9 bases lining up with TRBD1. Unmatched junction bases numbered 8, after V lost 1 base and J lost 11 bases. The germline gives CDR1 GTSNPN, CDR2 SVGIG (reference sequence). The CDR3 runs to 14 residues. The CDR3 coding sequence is TGTGCCTGGAGTGCTGGGACAGGGTTTTACGAGCTGTTTTTT. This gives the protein CAWSAGTGFYELFF.

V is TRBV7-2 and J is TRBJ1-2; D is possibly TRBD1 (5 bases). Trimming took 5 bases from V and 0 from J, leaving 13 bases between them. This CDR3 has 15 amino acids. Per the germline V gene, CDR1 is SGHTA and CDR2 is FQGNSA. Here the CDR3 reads CASSRGGIANYGYTF. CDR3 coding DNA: TGTGCCAGCAGCCGGGGGGGGATAGCTAACTATGGCTACACCTTC.

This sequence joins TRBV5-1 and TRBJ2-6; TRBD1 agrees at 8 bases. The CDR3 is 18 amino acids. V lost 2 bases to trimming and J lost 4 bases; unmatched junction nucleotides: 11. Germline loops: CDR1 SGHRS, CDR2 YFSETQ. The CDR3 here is CASSFGRGLLGGANVLTF. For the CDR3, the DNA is TGCGCCAGCAGCTTCGGCAGGGGGCTTCTAGGAGGGGCCAACGTCCTGACTTTC. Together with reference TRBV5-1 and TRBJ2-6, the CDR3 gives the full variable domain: KAGVTQTPRYLIKTRGQQVTLSCSPISGHRSVSWYQQTPGQGLQFLFEYFSETQRNKGNFPGRFSGRQFSNSRSEMNVSTLELGDSALYLCASSFGRGLLGGANVLTFGAGSRLTVL.

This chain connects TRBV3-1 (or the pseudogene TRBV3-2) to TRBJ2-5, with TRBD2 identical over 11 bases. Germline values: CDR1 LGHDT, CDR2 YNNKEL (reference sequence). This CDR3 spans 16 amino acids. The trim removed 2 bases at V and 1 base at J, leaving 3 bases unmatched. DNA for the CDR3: TGTGCCAGCAGCCAACCTAGCGGGAGGACCCAAGAGACCCAGTACTTC. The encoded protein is CASSQPSGRTQETQYF.

The CDR3, as DNA: TGTGCCAGCAGCCAAGAAACGCGAAACACTGAAGCTTTCTTT. Translated: CASSQETRNTEAFF. The rearrangement links TRBV4-2 to TRBJ1-1; D unclear. This CDR3 is 14 amino acids long. Per germline, CDR1 LGHNA and CDR2 YNFKEQ. With 0 bases removed from V and 2 bases from J, the gap between germline ends came to 7 bases.

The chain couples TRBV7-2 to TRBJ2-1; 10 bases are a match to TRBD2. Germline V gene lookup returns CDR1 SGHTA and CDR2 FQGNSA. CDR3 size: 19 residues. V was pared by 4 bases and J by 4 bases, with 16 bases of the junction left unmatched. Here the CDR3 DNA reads TGTGCCAGCAGCTCCTCCTTGGGTGCTAGCGGGAGAAATTACAATGAGCAGTTCTTC. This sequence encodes CASSSSLGASGRNYNEQFF.

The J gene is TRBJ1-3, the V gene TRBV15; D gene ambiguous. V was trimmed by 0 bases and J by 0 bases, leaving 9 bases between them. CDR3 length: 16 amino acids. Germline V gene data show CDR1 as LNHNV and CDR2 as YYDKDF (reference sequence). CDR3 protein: CATSRDLPRSGNTIYF. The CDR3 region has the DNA TGTGCCACCAGCAGAGATCTTCCTCGCTCTGGAAACACCATATATTTT.

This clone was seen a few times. The CDR3 DNA sequence: TGTGCCAGCTCACCGCGGCAGCAAGTCGATCAGCCCCAGCATTTT. It specifies CASSPRQQVDQPQHF. The rearrangement joins TRBV18 to TRBJ1-5; D ambiguous. The CDR3 spans 15 residues. Germline CDR1 reads KGHSH; CDR2 reads LQKENI. The V and J ends lost 3 bases and 5 bases respectively, with 14 bases between them.

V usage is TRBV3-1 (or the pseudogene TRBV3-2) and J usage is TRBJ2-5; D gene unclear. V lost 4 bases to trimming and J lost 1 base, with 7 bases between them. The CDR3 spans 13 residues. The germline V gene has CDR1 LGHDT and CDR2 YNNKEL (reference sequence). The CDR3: CASSRNSQETQYF. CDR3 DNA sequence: TGTGCCAGCAGCCGGAACAGCCAAGAGACCCAGTACTTC.

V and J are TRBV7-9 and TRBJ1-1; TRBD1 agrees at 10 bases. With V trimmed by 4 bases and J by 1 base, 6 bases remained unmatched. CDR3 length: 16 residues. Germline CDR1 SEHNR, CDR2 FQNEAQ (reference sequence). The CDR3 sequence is CASSYGGDRGNTEAFF. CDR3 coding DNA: TGTGCCAGCAGCTACGGAGGGGACAGGGGGAACACTGAAGCTTTCTTT.